The 24 T cell receptor beta chains reported below all come from one sample, sequenced in a study of blood T cell repertoires in COVID-19. TCRdb's table, derived via immunoSEQ multiplex PCR, lists solely in-frame clones and lacks some. The table has some 120,000 clones, roughly 79% seen once. Sequenced: peripheral blood. The origin of the receptors is a human donor in a cohort sampled during active COVID-19.

V usage is TRBV20-1 and J usage is TRBJ1-2; TRBD1 might be the D (6 bases). The CDR3 runs 13 residues. V lost 3 bases to trimming and J lost 8 bases, with 16 bases between them. Germline V gene sequence: CDR1 DFQATT, CDR2 SNEGSKA (reference sequence). The CDR3: CSASQDSSLGYTF. Written as DNA, the CDR3 is TGCAGTGCTAGTCAGGACAGCAGTTTAGGCTACACCTTC.

The CDR3 region is CASSAQGPWSTDTQYF. CDR3 DNA sequence: TGTGCCAGCAGCGCCCAGGGGCCGTGGAGCACAGATACGCAGTATTTT. The chain employs TRBV7-8 and TRBJ2-3; TRBD1 might be the D (6 bases). Germline V CDR1 and CDR2: SGHVS, FQNEAQ. The CDR3 contains 16 residues. V was trimmed by 5 bases and J by 0 bases, leaving 15 bases between them.

V gene TRBV28 combines with J gene TRBJ2-5; TRBD1 agrees at 8 bases. The CDR3 is 16 amino acids. With 6 bases clipped from V and 2 bases from J, the junction kept 11 bases outside the gene matches. Germline V gene sequence: CDR1 MDHEN, CDR2 SYDVKM. The DNA for the CDR3 is TGTGCCAGCAGCCCAGGGGGCAGTTTAGGGCAAGAGACCCAGTACTTC. Translation: CASSPGGSLGQETQYF.

The sample holds one count of this clone. The gene calls are TRBV5-5 and TRBJ1-1; D is undetermined. Germline V gene data show CDR1 as SGHKS and CDR2 as YYEKEE (reference sequence). Deletions cut 1 base from V and 0 bases from J, with 10 bases between. The CDR3 has 15 amino acids. The CDR3 nucleotides are TGTGCCAGCAGCTTGCAGGCAGCCATGAACACTGAAGCTTTCTTT. Its protein is CASSLQAAMNTEAFF.

This sequence joins TRBV24-1 and TRBJ2-7; D ambiguous. Deletions cut 5 bases from V and 3 bases from J, with 4 bases between. In germline, CDR1 is KGHDR, CDR2 SFDVKD. The CDR3 runs 11 residues. This chain's CDR3 is CATSAGYEQYF. CDR3 DNA: TGTGCCACCAGTGCCGGCTACGAGCAGTACTTC.

The chain couples TRBV6-5 to TRBJ2-7; possibly TRBD2 for D (5 bases). Trimming took 5 bases from V and 7 from J, leaving 15 bases between them. The CDR3 is 13 residues long. Germline CDR1 reads MNHEY; CDR2 reads SVGAGI. The CDR3 loop is CASSTVRVGEQYF. CDR3 sequence (DNA): TGTGCCAGCAGTACGGTGAGGGTAGGTGAGCAGTACTTC.

This clone was counted only a few times. This rearrangement joins TRBV6-5 to TRBJ2-1, with 9 bases lining up with TRBD2. With 5 bases clipped from V and 8 bases from J, the junction kept 10 bases outside the gene matches. The CDR3 consists of 15 residues. Germline-derived CDR1 and CDR2 are MNHEY and SVGAGI. The CDR3 region has the DNA TGTGCCAGCAGTAGCCGGGTAGCGGGGGCCCATGAGCAGTTCTTC. It translates to CASSSRVAGAHEQFF.

The chain combines TRBV5-1 with TRBJ1-1; D ambiguous. This CDR3 contains 15 residues. Germline loops: CDR1 SGHRS, CDR2 YFSETQ. V shed 0 bases and J shed 3 bases, with 12 bases lying between them. The CDR3 is CASSLGHSSYTEAFF. The CDR3 DNA reads TGCGCCAGCAGCTTGGGGCACAGCTCTTACACTGAAGCTTTCTTT.

This clone was observed a single time. The chain employs TRBV29-1 and TRBJ2-7, with D possibly TRBD1 on 7 matching bases. CDR3 length equals 13 residues. CDR1 is SQVTM and CDR2 is ANQGSEA in the germline V gene. The V end was cut by 6 bases, the J end by 1 base, with 13 bases between. The CDR3 nucleotides are TGCAGCGTGGGGCGGGACAGATCCTACGAGCAGTACTTC. Protein: CSVGRDRSYEQYF.

Only one count was recorded for this clone. The V call is TRBV18, the J call TRBJ1-1; TRBD1 matches at 8 bases. Germline trimming cut 1 base from V and 3 bases from J; bases unmatched to any gene: 1. Per the germline V gene, CDR1 is KGHSH and CDR2 is LQKENI. The CDR3 contains 14 residues. In DNA form, the CDR3 reads TGTGCCAGCTCACCACGGGACAGGCACACTGAAGCTTTCTTT. Its protein is CASSPRDRHTEAFF.

This clone was found a few times. This sequence joins TRBV11-3 and TRBJ2-3; TRBD2 matches 10 bases. V shed 8 bases and J 5 bases; nucleotides not matched to a gene: 10. Per germline, CDR1 SGHNT and CDR2 YENEEA. The CDR3 consists of 15 residues. CDR3 sequence: CASAELAGSEDTQYF. The DNA for the CDR3 is TGTGCCAGCGCGGAACTAGCGGGATCGGAAGATACGCAGTATTTT. Variable domain in full (rest from reference TRBV11-3 and TRBJ2-3): EAGVVQSPRYKIIEKKQPVAFWCNPISGHNTLYWYLQNLGQGPELLIRYENEEAVDDSQLPKDRFSAERLKGVDSTLKIQPAELGDSAVYLCASAELAGSEDTQYFGPGTRLTVL.

The V gene is TRBV3-1 (or the pseudogene TRBV3-2), the J gene TRBJ1-3; TRBD1 aligns across 9 bases. The V segment lost 5 bases and the J segment 8 bases; nucleotides outside the gene matches: 13. The CDR3 consists of 16 residues. Looked up from germline, CDR1 is LGHDT and CDR2 is YNNKEL (reference sequence). The CDR3 loop is CASSSHSGTGSDTIYF. DNA of the CDR3: TGTGCCAGCAGCTCCCACTCCGGGACAGGGAGCGACACCATATATTTT.

This chain connects TRBV18 to TRBJ2-4; no clear D gene. The germline V gene has CDR1 KGHSH and CDR2 LQKENI. V was shortened by 6 bases and J by 1 base, with 25 bases between the two germline ends. The CDR3 totals 19 residues. The CDR3 reads CASSPYRKLAVEAKNIQYF. CDR3 in DNA: TGTGCCAGCTCGCCCTATAGAAAGTTGGCGGTTGAGGCCAAAAACATTCAGTACTTC.

The rearrangement joins TRBV18 to TRBJ1-2; TRBD1 agrees at 7 bases. Germline loops: CDR1 KGHSH, CDR2 LQKENI. The V segment lost 6 bases and the J segment 3 bases; nucleotides outside the gene matches: 7. The CDR3 extends over 14 amino acids. The CDR3 is CASSSRGEDYGYTF. In DNA, the CDR3 is TGTGCCAGCTCTTCCAGGGGGGAGGACTATGGCTACACCTTC.

The chain carries TRBV7-2 and TRBJ1-2; TRBD1 matches at 10 bases. CDR1 and CDR2 (germline): SGHTA, FQGNSA. Trimming removed 5 bases from V and 4 bases from J; junction bases left unmatched: 7. This CDR3 region has 15 residues. The chain's CDR3 is CASSETGGAGYGYTF. CDR3 bases: TGTGCCAGCAGCGAGACAGGGGGCGCCGGCTATGGCTACACCTTC.

In its sample, this clone was seen a few times. V gene TRBV4-1 combines with J gene TRBJ1-3; D may be TRBD1 (5 bases). Germline loops: CDR1 MGHRA, CDR2 YSYEKL. The V end lost 4 bases, the J end lost 0 bases, and 16 bases lay between the germline ends. There are 17 residues in the CDR3. The DNA for the CDR3 is TGCGCCAGCAGCCTGCAGGGAACCCGCCTCTCTGGAAACACCATATATTTT. The encoded protein is CASSLQGTRLSGNTIYF.

V gene TRBV7-2 combines with J gene TRBJ2-7, with TRBD1 as a possible D gene (6 bases). The V gene's germline CDR1 is SGHTA and CDR2 FQGNSA. The V end was cut by 5 bases, the J end by 7 bases, with 18 bases between. The CDR3 has 14 residues. CDR3 loop: CASSPSRGFLEQYF. The CDR3 DNA follows: TGTGCCAGCAGCCCCTCCAGGGGATTCTTGGAGCAGTACTTC.

V usage is TRBV7-2 and J usage is TRBJ2-1; 13 bases agree with TRBD2. Germline loops: CDR1 SGHTA, CDR2 FQGNSA. The V and J ends lost 5 bases and 3 bases, in that order; junction bases with no gene match: 7. The length of the CDR3 is 17 residues. CDR3 DNA sequence: TGTGCCAGCAGCCCGACTAGCGGGAGGATAATCTACAATGAGCAGTTCTTC. Amino acids: CASSPTSGRIIYNEQFF. Variable domain in full (rest from reference TRBV7-2 and TRBJ2-1): GAGVSQSPSNKVTEKGKDVELRCDPISGHTALYWYRQSLGQGLEFLIYFQGNSAPDKSGLPSDRFSAERTGGSVSTLTIQRTQQEDSAVYLCASSPTSGRIIYNEQFFGPGTRLTVL.

This chain uses TRBV6-6 with TRBJ2-2, with 9 bases lining up with TRBD2. The CDR3 is 16 amino acids. Trimming at V came to 5 bases and at J to 5 bases, leaving 9 bases not matched to a gene. Per the germline V gene, CDR1 is MNHNY and CDR2 is SVGAGI (reference sequence). CDR3 sequence reads: CASSRAGGGETGELFF. The CDR3 DNA sequence: TGTGCCAGCAGTCGAGCGGGGGGAGGTGAGACCGGGGAGCTGTTTTTT.

This clone is medium-sized (0.01 to 0.1%) in the sample. V gene TRBV4-1 combines with J gene TRBJ1-3; 7 nucleotides line up with TRBD1. Per germline, CDR1 MGHRA and CDR2 YSYEKL. CDR3 length: 16 amino acids. Trimming removed 1 base from V and 3 bases from J; junction bases left unmatched: 6. CDR3 region: CASSQGHTGVGNTIYF. CDR3 sequence (DNA): TGCGCCAGCAGCCAAGGTCACACAGGGGTTGGAAACACCATATATTTT.

V usage is TRBV10-3 and J usage is TRBJ2-7, with unresolved D. The CDR3 sequence is 12 residues long. The germline V gene has CDR1 ENHRY and CDR2 SYGVKD. V lost 6 bases, J lost 4 bases, and 10 bases lay in between. CDR3 DNA: TGTGCCATCAGCCCAAGCCTTTACGAGCAGTACTTC. Its protein is CAISPSLYEQYF.

This chain links TRBV18 with TRBJ1-1, with D possibly matching TRBD1 (6 bases). Deletions cut 4 bases from V and 4 bases from J, with 16 bases between. Germline CDR1 is KGHSH and CDR2 is LQKENI. The CDR3 sequence is 15 residues long. DNA of the CDR3: TGTGCCAGCTCACTCCTCAGGACAGAGGGCACTGAAGCTTTCTTT. Its translation is CASSLLRTEGTEAFF.

The chain couples TRBV15 to TRBJ2-7, with D tentatively TRBD1 (5 bases). Germline CDR1 is LNHNV and CDR2 is YYDKDF (reference sequence). The CDR3 has 13 amino acids. V lost 5 bases to trimming and J lost 4 bases, with 12 bases between them. The DNA for the CDR3 is TGTGCCACCAGCTCAAACCCAGGGTACGAGCAGTACTTC. Its translation: CATSSNPGYEQYF.

The chain has TRBV7-2 and TRBJ1-5; 7 bases are a match to TRBD1. The CDR3 is 13 amino acids. J lost 5 bases, V lost 2 bases, and 0 bases had no gene match. CDR1 is SGHTA, CDR2 FQGNSA, per germline. The CDR3 coding sequence is TGTGCCAGCAGCTTAACAGGGGATCAGCCCCAGCATTTT. Its translation: CASSLTGDQPQHF.